The 28 T cell receptor beta chains presented below share a single source sample, sequenced in a study of T cell repertoires in cytomegalovirus infection. TCRdb re-called the reads with MiXCR, one entry per CDR3 protein. The table shows over 150,000 distinct CDR3 sequences, with 17% occurring only once. Sequenced: CD8+ T cells from PBMCs. The receptors stem from a human donor in good health (CMV status not recorded). Some clones in this sample may be carry-over from other donors' samples.

This clonotype turned up a few times. V usage is TRBV7-2 and J usage is TRBJ2-1; D may be TRBD1 or TRBD2 (5 bases each). Looked up from germline, CDR1 is SGHTA and CDR2 is FQGNSA. Trimming removed 5 bases from V and 4 bases from J, with 24 bases in between. This CDR3 comprises 18 residues. CDR3 in amino acids: CASSPPRFLQGRYNEQFF. The CDR3 DNA sequence: TGTGCCAGCAGCCCTCCCCGTTTTCTCCAGGGACGGTACAATGAGCAGTTCTTC.

This clonotype has a handful of counts. The CDR3 DNA follows: TGCGCCAGCAGCCCCAGGGGGGGGGATAAGACTGAAGCTTTCTTT. Its protein is CASSPRGGDKTEAFF. The chain couples TRBV4-3 to TRBJ1-1, with 7 bases matching TRBD1. The CDR3 loop spans 15 amino acids. Germline V gene data show CDR1 as LGHNA and CDR2 as YSLEER. V was clipped by 4 bases and J by 5 bases; unmatched bases: 10.

This clonotype was counted between two and nine times. This sequence joins TRBV28 and TRBJ2-2; possible D gene TRBD1, 5 bases. Germline loops: CDR1 MDHEN, CDR2 SYDVKM. The CDR3 spans 17 residues. Trimming took 5 bases from V and 5 from J, leaving 21 bases between them. The CDR3 sequence: CASSTFVQYQGTGELFF. In DNA, the CDR3 is TGTGCCAGCAGTACTTTTGTGCAATATCAGGGAACCGGGGAGCTGTTTTTT.

V usage is TRBV12-5 and J usage is TRBJ1-1, with 11 bases matching TRBD1. This CDR3 has 16 residues. CDR1 is LGHNT and CDR2 is FRNRAP in the germline V gene. Trimming at V came to 0 bases and at J to 3 bases, leaving 3 bases not matched to a gene. The CDR3 DNA follows: TGTGCTAGTGGTTTGGTGGACAGGGGGCGTTACACTGAAGCTTTCTTT. Translating it yields CASGLVDRGRYTEAFF.

V usage is TRBV15 and J usage is TRBJ2-2; D is uncertain. V gave up 3 bases and J gave up 7 bases, with 12 bases separating them. Germline V gene data show CDR1 as LNHNV and CDR2 as YYDKDF (reference sequence). The CDR3 is 14 amino acids. CDR3 protein: CATSSLGSGGELFF. DNA for the CDR3: TGTGCCACCAGCAGTCTAGGGTCCGGCGGGGAGCTGTTTTTT.

This clonotype was detected a few times. The V gene is TRBV11-2, the J gene TRBJ2-3; the D gene is possibly TRBD1 (5 bases). There are 15 residues in the CDR3. The V gene's germline CDR1 is SGHAT and CDR2 FQNNGV. Trimming shortened V by 5 bases and J by 3 bases, and 15 bases separated the two germline ends. The CDR3 loop reads CASSPRTFVTDTQYF. CDR3 sequence (DNA): TGTGCCAGCAGCCCAAGGACATTTGTAACAGATACGCAGTATTTT.

To note about this clonotype: A junction end diverges from the germline sequence, so it may reflect a read error. The chain links TRBV11-1 to TRBJ2-6; 7 nucleotides match TRBD1. This CDR3 region has 21 residues. Germline assignment: CDR1 SGHAT and CDR2 FQDESV (reference sequence). CDR3 region: CASSLGPFGTEKSSGANGLTF. In nucleotides, the CDR3 is TGTGCCAGCAGCTTAGGGCCATTCGGGACAGAAAAAAGCTCTGGGGCCAACGGCCTGACTTTC.

V is TRBV6-2 or TRBV6-3 and J is TRBJ2-7, with no clear D. Germline V gives CDR1 MNHEY, CDR2 SVGEGT. The CDR3 covers 13 residues. V lost 2 bases and J lost 6, with 11 bases in between. CDR3 DNA: TGTGCCAGCAGTTACGGGAAGGCCAGCGAGCAGTACTTC. Protein product: CASSYGKASEQYF.

V gene TRBV7-2 combines with J gene TRBJ1-6; D call uncertain. This CDR3 has 16 residues. Trimming shortened V by 3 bases and J by 4 bases, and 13 bases separated the two germline ends. CDR1 is SGHTA, CDR2 FQGNSA, per germline. The CDR3 spells CASSLDPLAYNSPLHF. Here the CDR3 DNA reads TGTGCCAGCAGCTTGGACCCGCTTGCTTATAATTCACCCCTCCACTTT.

This clonotype was observed a handful of times. The rearrangement links TRBV7-6 to TRBJ1-1; D may be TRBD1 (5 bases). Deletions cut 5 bases from V and 2 bases from J, with 12 bases between. The CDR3 spans 14 residues. Germline V gene lookup returns CDR1 SGHVS and CDR2 FNYEAQ. CDR3 DNA: TGTGCCAGCAGCAAAGGACACGCCAACACTGAAGCTTTCTTT. Translating it yields CASSKGHANTEAFF.

The chain employs TRBV4-2 and TRBJ2-1; D is undetermined. This CDR3 region has 17 residues. V gave up 1 base and J gave up 0 bases, with 13 bases separating them. Germline assignment: CDR1 LGHNA and CDR2 YNFKEQ. The CDR3 bases are TGTGCCAGCAGCCAAGTGGCCGGCCAGAGCTCCTACAATGAGCAGTTCTTC. Amino acids: CASSQVAGQSSYNEQFF.

V is TRBV7-6 and J is TRBJ2-7; 7 positions agree with TRBD1. This CDR3 spans 15 amino acids. Germline trimming cut 5 bases from V and 3 bases from J; bases unmatched to any gene: 10. Germline values: CDR1 SGHVS, CDR2 FNYEAQ. CDR3 sequence reads: CASSAVRDRSYEQYF. The CDR3 coding sequence is TGTGCCAGCAGCGCCGTCCGGGACAGAAGCTACGAGCAGTACTTC.

There are a few counts of this clonotype. The V call is TRBV7-6, the J call TRBJ2-3, with D perhaps matching TRBD2 (5 bases). V was clipped by 3 bases and J by 3 bases, with 16 bases between them. CDR1 and CDR2 (germline): SGHVS, FNYEAQ. The CDR3 is made up of 16 amino acids. This CDR3 is CASSFNLEVRTDTQYF. The CDR3 DNA is TGTGCCAGCAGCTTTAATTTGGAGGTTAGAACAGATACGCAGTATTTT.

This clonotype was detected a few times. The chain uses TRBV10-3 and TRBJ1-5; D not resolved. Trimming stripped 6 bases from V and 7 bases from J, with 13 bases between. CDR3 length: 13 residues. Germline CDR1 is ENHRY and CDR2 is SYGVKD. This chain's CDR3 is CAIRGSTRQPQHF. In DNA, the CDR3 is TGTGCCATCAGGGGGAGTACCCGACAGCCCCAGCATTTT.

V gene TRBV28 combines with J gene TRBJ2-3; D gene unclear. This CDR3 region has 14 residues. Germline assignment: CDR1 MDHEN and CDR2 SYDVKM. V lost 4 bases to trimming and J lost 6 bases, with 14 bases between them. The CDR3 sequence: CASSSSPALDTQYF. In DNA form, the CDR3 reads TGTGCCAGCAGTTCCTCCCCGGCCCTCGATACGCAGTATTTT.

The sample holds a few counts of this clonotype. The chain is built from TRBV30 and TRBJ2-7; D may be TRBD1 (6 bases). Germline CDR1 is GTSNPN and CDR2 is SVGIG (reference sequence). The CDR3 extends over 12 amino acids. V lost 1 base and J lost 3, with 7 bases in between. CDR3 in DNA: TGTGCCTGGAGTGAACAGGGCTACGAGCAGTACTTC. This codes for CAWSEQGYEQYF.

There are a few counts of this clonotype. This chain links TRBV20-1 with TRBJ1-1, with a weak D call TRBD1 (5 bases). The germline V gene has CDR1 DFQATT and CDR2 SNEGSKA (reference sequence). Deletions cut 0 bases from V and 1 base from J, with 9 bases between. The CDR3 extends over 14 amino acids. CDR3 DNA sequence: TGCAGTGCTAGAGATCGGGGCCAGAACACTGAAGCTTTCTTT. Its protein product is CSARDRGQNTEAFF.

In this sample, this clonotype turned up a few times. The chain uses TRBV7-2 and TRBJ2-1, with a tentative D call TRBD2 (6 bases). The V end was cut by 4 bases, the J end by 9 bases, with 28 bases between. The CDR3 consists of 18 residues. Per germline, CDR1 SGHTA and CDR2 FQGNSA. In nucleotides, the CDR3 is TGTGCCAGCAGCTACAATACGATAAGACGGGGGTTGTTACTTGAGCAGTTCTTC. It translates to CASSYNTIRRGLLLEQFF.

The table lists this clonotype with a few counts. The J gene is TRBJ2-7, the V gene TRBV7-9, with D tentatively TRBD1 or TRBD2 (5 bases each). The V and J ends lost 4 bases and 0 bases respectively, with 10 bases between them. CDR3 size: 14 residues. The V gene's germline CDR1 is SEHNR and CDR2 FQNEAQ (reference sequence). The CDR3 reads CASSYRDGSYEQYF. DNA for the CDR3: TGTGCCAGCAGCTACCGGGACGGCTCCTACGAGCAGTACTTC.

This clonotype showed up just a few times. Sequence at one end of the junction differs from germline and may be a read error. The DNA of the CDR3 is TGTGCCAGTAGTTATCTCGCTAGCGGGTCGGCTTTCTTT. It encodes CASSYLASGSAFF. V and J are TRBV12-3 or TRBV12-4 and TRBJ1-1; no clear D gene. The CDR3 runs 13 residues.

The CDR3 nucleotides are TGCAGCGTTGGGGGAAGGCAGGCGTCGGACTATGGCTACACCTTC. This encodes CSVGGRQASDYGYTF. This chain joins TRBV29-1 and TRBJ1-2; D is unresolved. The CDR3 is 15 amino acids. Germline V gene data show CDR1 as SQVTM and CDR2 as ANQGSEA. V was pared by 4 bases and J by 3 bases, with 18 bases between.

V gene TRBV12-3 or TRBV12-4 combines with J gene TRBJ1-2; no firm D call. The CDR3 is made up of 12 amino acids. The V gene lost 5 bases and the J gene lost 4 bases, with 8 bases spanning the gap. CDR3 region: CASSPRAYGYTF. The CDR3 nucleotides read TGTGCCAGCAGTCCCCGGGCCTATGGCTACACCTTC.

The genes are TRBV6-2 or TRBV6-3 and TRBJ2-7, with D possibly matching TRBD1 (6 bases). This CDR3 region has 17 residues. CDR1 MNHEY and CDR2 SVGEGT come from the germline V gene. Trimming shortened V by 2 bases and J by 4 bases, and 21 bases separated the two germline ends. In DNA, the CDR3 is TGTGCCAGCAGTTACATCGGGACACTACTAGATTCTTACGAGCAGTACTTC. This encodes CASSYIGTLLDSYEQYF.

In this sample, this clonotype turned up a few times. V gene TRBV11-2 combines with J gene TRBJ2-1; 9 bases map to TRBD1. This CDR3 contains 15 residues. J was trimmed by 6 bases and V by 1 base; bases with no gene match: 4. Per germline, CDR1 SGHAT and CDR2 FQNNGV. The CDR3 DNA reads as TGTGCCAGCAGCTTAGGTACAGGGGGCCTCAATGAGCAGTTCTTC. The encoded protein is CASSLGTGGLNEQFF.

The chain carries TRBV27 and TRBJ2-7; D is unclear. CDR1 MNHEY and CDR2 SMNVEV come from the germline V gene (reference sequence). Between the trimmed V and J ends, which lost 3 bases and 2 bases, there was a span of 11 bases. CDR3 length equals 14 residues. CDR3 bases: TGTGCCAGCAGTTTTGGGATAGGGACCTACGAGCAGTACTTC. As protein: CASSFGIGTYEQYF.

The chain is built from TRBV2 and TRBJ2-2; D unclear. The CDR3 is made up of 16 amino acids. Deletions cut 3 bases from V and 0 bases from J, with 11 bases between. Germline CDR1 is SNHLY and CDR2 is FYNNEI. The CDR3 region has the DNA TGTGCCAGCAGTGAGGGTTTGGCAGCGAACACCGGGGAGCTGTTTTTT. Amino acids: CASSEGLAANTGELFF.

This chain joins TRBV7-8 and TRBJ1-5, with D unresolved. From germline, CDR1 is SGHVS and CDR2 FQNEAQ. There are 14 residues in the CDR3. The ends were cut back, 2 bases at V and 7 bases at J, with 12 bases in the middle. The CDR3 here is CASSLILGPQPQHF. The CDR3 nucleotides are TGTGCCAGCAGCTTAATTCTAGGCCCCCAGCCCCAGCATTTT. The full variable domain, its missing parts supplied by reference TRBV7-8 and TRBJ1-5, is GAGVSQSPRYKVAKRGQDVALRCDPISGHVSLFWYQQALGQGPEFLTYFQNEAQLDKSGLPSDRFFAERPEGSVSTLKIQRTQQEDSAVYLCASSLILGPQPQHFGDGTRLSIL.

This clonotype was observed a handful of times. The genes are TRBV6-5 and TRBJ2-7; TRBD1 matches 7 bases. Germline V gene data show CDR1 as MNHEY and CDR2 as SVGAGI. Trimming at V came to 4 bases and at J to 4 bases, leaving 13 bases not matched to a gene. CDR3 length: 16 residues. CDR3 sequence (DNA): TGTGCCAGCAGTTCCACCCGGACAGGACGGGTTTACGAGCAGTACTTC. It encodes CASSSTRTGRVYEQYF.